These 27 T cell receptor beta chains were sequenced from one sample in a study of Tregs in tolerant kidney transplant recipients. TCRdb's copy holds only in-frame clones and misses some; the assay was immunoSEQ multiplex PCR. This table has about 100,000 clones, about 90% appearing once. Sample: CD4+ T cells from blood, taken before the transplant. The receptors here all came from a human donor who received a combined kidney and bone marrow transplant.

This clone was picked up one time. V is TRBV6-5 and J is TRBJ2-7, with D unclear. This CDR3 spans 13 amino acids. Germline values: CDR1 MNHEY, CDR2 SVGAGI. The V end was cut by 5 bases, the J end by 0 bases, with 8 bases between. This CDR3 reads CASSRAPSYEQYF. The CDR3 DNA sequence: TGTGCCAGCAGTCGCGCCCCCTCCTACGAGCAGTACTTC.

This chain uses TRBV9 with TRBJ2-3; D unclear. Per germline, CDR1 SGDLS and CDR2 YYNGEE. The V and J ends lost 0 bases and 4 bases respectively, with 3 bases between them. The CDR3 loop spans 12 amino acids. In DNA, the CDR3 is TGTGCCAGCAGCGTAGCGGCAGATACGCAGTATTTT. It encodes CASSVAADTQYF.

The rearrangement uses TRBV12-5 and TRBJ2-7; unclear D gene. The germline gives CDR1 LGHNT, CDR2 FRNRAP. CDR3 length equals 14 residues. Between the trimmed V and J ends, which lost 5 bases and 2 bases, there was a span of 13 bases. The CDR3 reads CASGRASGPYEQYF. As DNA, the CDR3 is TGTGCTAGTGGTCGCGCATCGGGTCCCTACGAGCAGTACTTC.

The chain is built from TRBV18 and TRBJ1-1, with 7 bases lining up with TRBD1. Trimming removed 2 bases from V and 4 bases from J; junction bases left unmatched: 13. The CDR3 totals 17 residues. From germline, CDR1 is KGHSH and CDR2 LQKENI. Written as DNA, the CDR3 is TGTGCCAGCTCACCAGTACAGGGGTCCAGTTGGGGCACTGAAGCTTTCTTT. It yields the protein CASSPVQGSSWGTEAFF.

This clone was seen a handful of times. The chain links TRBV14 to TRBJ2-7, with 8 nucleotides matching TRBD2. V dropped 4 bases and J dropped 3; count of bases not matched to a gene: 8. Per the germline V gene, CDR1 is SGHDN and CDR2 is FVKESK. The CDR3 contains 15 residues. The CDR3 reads CASSPLTSVVYEQYF. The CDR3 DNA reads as TGTGCCAGCAGCCCATTGACTAGCGTAGTCTACGAGCAGTACTTC.

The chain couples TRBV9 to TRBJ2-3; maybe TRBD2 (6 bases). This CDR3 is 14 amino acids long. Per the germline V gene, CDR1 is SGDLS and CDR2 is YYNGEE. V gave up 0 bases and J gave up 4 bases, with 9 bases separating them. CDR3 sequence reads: CASSVEWGADTQYF. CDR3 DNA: TGTGCCAGCAGCGTAGAATGGGGGGCAGATACGCAGTATTTT.

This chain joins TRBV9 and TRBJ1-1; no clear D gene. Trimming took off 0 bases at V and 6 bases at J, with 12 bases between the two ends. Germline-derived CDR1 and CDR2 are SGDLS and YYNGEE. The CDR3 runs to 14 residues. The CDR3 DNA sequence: TGTGCCAGCAGCGTAGTGTCCGTGGGAGCTGAAGCTTTCTTT. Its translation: CASSVVSVGAEAFF.

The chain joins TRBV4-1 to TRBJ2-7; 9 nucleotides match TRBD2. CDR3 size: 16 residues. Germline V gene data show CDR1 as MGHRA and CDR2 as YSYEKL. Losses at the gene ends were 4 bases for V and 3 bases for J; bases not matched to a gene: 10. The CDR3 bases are TGCGCCAGCAGCCGATCCGGAGCGGGGGGCGGCTACGAGCAGTACTTC. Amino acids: CASSRSGAGGGYEQYF.

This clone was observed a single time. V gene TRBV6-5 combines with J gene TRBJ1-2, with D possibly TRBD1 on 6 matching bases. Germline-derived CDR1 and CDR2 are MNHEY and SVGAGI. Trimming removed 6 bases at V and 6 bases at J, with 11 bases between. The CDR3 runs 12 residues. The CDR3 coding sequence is TGTGCCAGCAGGGAGGGGGGGAATGGCTACACCTTC. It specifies CASREGGNGYTF.

The CDR3 DNA follows: TGTGCCAGCAGCTCAGAGGGGGTTTCTGGAAACACCATATATTTT. Translated, it gives CASSSEGVSGNTIYF. The chain carries TRBV7-2 and TRBJ1-3, with D tentatively TRBD1 (6 bases). CDR1 and CDR2 from the germline V gene are SGHTA and FQGNSA. Trimming pared 4 bases from V and 1 base from J, leaving 11 bases between. This CDR3 has 15 amino acids.

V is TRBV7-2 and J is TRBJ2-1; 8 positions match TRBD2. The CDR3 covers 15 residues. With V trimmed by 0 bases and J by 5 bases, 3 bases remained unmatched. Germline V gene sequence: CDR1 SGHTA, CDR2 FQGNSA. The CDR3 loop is CASSLARGVNNEQFF. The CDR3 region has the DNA TGTGCCAGCAGCTTAGCGCGGGGGGTGAACAATGAGCAGTTCTTC.

The CDR3 nucleotides read TGTGCCAGCAGCTCCTCTTCGGGAGAGACCCAGTACTTC. Protein sequence: CASSSSSGETQYF. The chain recombines TRBV7-9 with TRBJ2-5, with no clear D. Germline assignment: CDR1 SEHNR and CDR2 FQNEAQ (reference sequence). CDR3 length equals 13 residues. The V gene lost 4 bases and the J gene lost 4 bases, with 10 bases spanning the gap.

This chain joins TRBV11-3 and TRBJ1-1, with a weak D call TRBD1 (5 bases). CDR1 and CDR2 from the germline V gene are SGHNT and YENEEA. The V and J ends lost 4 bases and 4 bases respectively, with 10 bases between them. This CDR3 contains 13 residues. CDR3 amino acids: CASSSQTATEAFF. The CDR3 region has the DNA TGTGCCAGCAGCTCCCAGACAGCCACTGAAGCTTTCTTT.

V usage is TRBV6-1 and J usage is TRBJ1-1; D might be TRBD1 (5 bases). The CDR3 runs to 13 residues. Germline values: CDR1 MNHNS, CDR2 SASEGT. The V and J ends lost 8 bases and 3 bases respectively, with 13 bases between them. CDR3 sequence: CASRAGQDTEAFF. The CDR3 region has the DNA TGTGCCAGCCGGGCAGGGCAGGACACTGAAGCTTTCTTT.

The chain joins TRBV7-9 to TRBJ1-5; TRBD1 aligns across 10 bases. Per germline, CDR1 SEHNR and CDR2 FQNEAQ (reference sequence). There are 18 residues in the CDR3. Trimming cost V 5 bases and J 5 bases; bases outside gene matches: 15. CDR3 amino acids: CASSQDRGGSRSDQPQHF. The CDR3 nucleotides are TGTGCCAGCAGCCAGGACAGGGGGGGGAGTCGTTCTGATCAGCCCCAGCATTTT.

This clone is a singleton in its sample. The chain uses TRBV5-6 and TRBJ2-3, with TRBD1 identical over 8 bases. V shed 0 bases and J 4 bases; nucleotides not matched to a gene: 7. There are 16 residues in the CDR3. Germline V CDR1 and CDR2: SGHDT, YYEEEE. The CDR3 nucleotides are TGTGCCAGCAGCTTGGATGCGACAGGGGACGCAGATACGCAGTATTTT. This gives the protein CASSLDATGDADTQYF.

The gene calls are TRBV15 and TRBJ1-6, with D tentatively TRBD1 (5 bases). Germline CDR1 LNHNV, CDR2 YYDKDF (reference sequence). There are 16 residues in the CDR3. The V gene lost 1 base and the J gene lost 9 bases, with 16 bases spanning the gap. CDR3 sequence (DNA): TGTGCCACCAGCAGAGGGACGGCCACCGGGGGTTCACCCCTCCACTTT. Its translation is CATSRGTATGGSPLHF.

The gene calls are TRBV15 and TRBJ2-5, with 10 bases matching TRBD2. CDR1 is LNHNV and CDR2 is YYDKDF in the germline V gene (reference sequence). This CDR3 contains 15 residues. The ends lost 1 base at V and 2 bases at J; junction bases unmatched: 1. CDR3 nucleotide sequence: TGTGCCACCAGCAGAGTTAGCGGGGGGCAAGAGACCCAGTACTTC. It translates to CATSRVSGGQETQYF.

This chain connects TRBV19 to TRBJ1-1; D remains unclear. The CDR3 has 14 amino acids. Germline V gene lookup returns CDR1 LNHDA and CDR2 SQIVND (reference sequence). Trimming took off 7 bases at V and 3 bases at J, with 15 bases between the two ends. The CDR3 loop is CASNNFAADTEAFF. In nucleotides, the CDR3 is TGTGCCAGTAATAATTTCGCCGCGGACACTGAAGCTTTCTTT. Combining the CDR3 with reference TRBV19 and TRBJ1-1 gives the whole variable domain DGGITQSPKYLFRKEGQNVTLSCEQNLNHDAMYWYRQDPGQGLRLIYYSQIVNDFQKGDIAEGYSVSREKKESFPLTVTSAQKNPTAFYLCASNNFAADTEAFFGQGTRLTVV.

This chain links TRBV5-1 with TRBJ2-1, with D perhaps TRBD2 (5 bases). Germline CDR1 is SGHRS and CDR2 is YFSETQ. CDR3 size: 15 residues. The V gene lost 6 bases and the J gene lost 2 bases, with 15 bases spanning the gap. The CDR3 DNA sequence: TGCGCCAGCAACCCTTCCGCCGGGACCTACAATGAGCAGTTCTTC. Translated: CASNPSAGTYNEQFF. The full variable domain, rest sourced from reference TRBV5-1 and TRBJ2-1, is KAGVTQTPRYLIKTRGQQVTLSCSPISGHRSVSWYQQTPGQGLQFLFEYFSETQRNKGNFPGRFSGRQFSNSRSEMNVSTLELGDSALYLCASNPSAGTYNEQFFGPGTRLTVL.

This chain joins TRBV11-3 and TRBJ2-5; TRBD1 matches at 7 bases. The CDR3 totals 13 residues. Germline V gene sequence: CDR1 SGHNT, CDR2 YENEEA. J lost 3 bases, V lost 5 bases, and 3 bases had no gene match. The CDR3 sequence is CASSQDREETQYF. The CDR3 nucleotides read TGTGCCAGCAGCCAAGACAGGGAAGAGACCCAGTACTTC.

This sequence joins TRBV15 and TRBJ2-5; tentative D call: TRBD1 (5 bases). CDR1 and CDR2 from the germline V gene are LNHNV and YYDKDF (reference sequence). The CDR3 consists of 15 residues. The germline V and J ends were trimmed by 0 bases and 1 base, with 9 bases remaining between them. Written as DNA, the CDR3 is TGTGCCACCAGCAGAGAACGTCAGGGCCAAGAGACCCAGTACTTC. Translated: CATSRERQGQETQYF. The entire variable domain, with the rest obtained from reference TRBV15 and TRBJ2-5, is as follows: DAMVIQNPRYQVTQFGKPVTLSCSQTLNHNVMYWYQQKSSQAPKLLFHYYDKDFNNEADTPDNFQSRRPNTSFCFLDIRSPGLGDTAMYLCATSRERQGQETQYFGPGTRLLVL.

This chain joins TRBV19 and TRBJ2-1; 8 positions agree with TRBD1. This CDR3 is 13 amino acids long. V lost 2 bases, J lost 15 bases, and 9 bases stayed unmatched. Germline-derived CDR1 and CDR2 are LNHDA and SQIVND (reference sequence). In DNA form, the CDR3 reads TGTGCCAGTAGTATATGGGGACAGGTCGCGCTGTTCTTC. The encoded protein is CASSIWGQVALFF.

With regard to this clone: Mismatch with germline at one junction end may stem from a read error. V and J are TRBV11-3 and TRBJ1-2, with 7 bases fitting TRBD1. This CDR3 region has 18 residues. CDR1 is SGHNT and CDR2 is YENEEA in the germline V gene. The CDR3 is CASNFSFKTGAPNYGYTF. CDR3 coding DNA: TGTGCCAGCAACTTTAGTTTTAAAACAGGGGCTCCTAATTATGGCTACACCTTC.

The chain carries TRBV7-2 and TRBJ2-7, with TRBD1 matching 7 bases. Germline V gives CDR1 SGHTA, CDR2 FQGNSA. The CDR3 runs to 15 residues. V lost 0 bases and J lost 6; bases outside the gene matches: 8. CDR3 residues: CASSLATGLLVEQYF. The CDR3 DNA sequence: TGTGCCAGCAGCTTAGCGACAGGGTTGCTCGTCGAGCAGTACTTC.

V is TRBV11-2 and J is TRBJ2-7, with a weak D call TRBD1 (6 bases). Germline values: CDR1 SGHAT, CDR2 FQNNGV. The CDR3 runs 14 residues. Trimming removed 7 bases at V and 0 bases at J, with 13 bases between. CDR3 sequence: CASISGTYSYEQYF. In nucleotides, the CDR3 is TGTGCCAGCATCTCCGGGACATACTCCTACGAGCAGTACTTC.

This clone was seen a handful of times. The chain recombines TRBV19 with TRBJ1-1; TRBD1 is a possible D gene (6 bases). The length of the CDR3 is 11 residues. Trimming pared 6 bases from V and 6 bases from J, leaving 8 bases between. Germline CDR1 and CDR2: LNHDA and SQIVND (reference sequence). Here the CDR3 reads CASSQGPEAFF. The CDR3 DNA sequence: TGTGCCAGTAGCCAGGGGCCTGAAGCTTTCTTT.